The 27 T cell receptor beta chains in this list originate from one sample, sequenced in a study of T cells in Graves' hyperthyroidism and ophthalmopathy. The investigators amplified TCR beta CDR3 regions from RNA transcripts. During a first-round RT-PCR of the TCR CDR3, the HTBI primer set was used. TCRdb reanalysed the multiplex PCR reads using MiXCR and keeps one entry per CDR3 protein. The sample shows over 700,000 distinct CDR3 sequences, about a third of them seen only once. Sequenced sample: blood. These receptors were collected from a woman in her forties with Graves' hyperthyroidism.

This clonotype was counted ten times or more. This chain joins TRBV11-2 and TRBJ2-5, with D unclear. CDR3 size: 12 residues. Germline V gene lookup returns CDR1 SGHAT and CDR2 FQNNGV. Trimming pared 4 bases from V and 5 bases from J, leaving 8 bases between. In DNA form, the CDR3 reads TGTGCCAGCAGCTCCACCCGGGAGACCCAGTACTTC. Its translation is CASSSTRETQYF. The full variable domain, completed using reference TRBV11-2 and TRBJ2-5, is EAGVAQSPRYKIIEKRQSVAFWCNPISGHATLYWYQQILGQGPKLLIQFQNNGVVDDSQLPKDRFSAERLKGVDSTLKIQPAKLEDSAVYLCASSSTRETQYFGPGTRLLVL.

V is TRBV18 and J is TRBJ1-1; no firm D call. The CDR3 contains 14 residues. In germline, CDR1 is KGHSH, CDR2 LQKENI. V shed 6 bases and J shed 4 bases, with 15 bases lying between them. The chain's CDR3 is CASSPDPLGTEAFF. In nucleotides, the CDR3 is TGTGCCAGCTCGCCGGACCCTCTGGGCACTGAAGCTTTCTTT.

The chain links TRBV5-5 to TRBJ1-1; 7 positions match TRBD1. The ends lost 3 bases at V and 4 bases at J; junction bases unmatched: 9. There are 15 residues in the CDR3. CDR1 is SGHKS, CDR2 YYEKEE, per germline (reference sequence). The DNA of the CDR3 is TGTGCCAGCAGCTCGAACAGGGGCGTCGGCACTGAAGCTTTCTTT. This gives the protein CASSSNRGVGTEAFF.

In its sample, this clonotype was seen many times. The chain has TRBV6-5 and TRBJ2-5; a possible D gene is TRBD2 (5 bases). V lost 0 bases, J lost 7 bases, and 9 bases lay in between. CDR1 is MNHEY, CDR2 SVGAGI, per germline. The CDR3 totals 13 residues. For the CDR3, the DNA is TGTGCCAGCAGTTACTCACGTGGAGGGACCCAGTACTTC. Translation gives CASSYSRGGTQYF.

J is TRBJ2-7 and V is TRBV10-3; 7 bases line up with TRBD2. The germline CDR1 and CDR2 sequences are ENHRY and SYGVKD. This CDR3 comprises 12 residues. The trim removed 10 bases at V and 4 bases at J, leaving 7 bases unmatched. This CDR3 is CATAGDGYEQYF. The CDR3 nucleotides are TGTGCCACCGCGGGAGATGGATACGAGCAGTACTTC.

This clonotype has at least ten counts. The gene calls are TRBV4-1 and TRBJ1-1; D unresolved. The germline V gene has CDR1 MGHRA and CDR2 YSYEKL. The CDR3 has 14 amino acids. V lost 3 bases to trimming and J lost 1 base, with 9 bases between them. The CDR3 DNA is TGCGCCAGCAGCCAGTGGACGGCGAACACTGAAGCTTTCTTT. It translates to CASSQWTANTEAFF.

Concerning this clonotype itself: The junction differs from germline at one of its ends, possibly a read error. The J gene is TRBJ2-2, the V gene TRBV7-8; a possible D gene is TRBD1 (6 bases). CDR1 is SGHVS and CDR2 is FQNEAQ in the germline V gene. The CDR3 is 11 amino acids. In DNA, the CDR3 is TGCGCCAGCGGACAGTCCGGGGAGCTGTTTTTT. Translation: CASGQSGELFF.

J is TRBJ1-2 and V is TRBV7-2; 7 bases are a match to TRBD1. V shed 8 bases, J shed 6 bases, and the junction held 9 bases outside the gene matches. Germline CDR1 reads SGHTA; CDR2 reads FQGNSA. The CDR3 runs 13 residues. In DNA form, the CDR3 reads TGTGCCAGCGGATTAAGGGGGCGGGATGGCTACACCTTC. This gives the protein CASGLRGRDGYTF.

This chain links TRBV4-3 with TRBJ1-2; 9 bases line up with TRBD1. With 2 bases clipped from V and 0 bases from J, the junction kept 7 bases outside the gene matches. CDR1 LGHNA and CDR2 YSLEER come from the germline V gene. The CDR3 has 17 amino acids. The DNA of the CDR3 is TGCGCCAGCAGCCAACACCCCGGGACAGGGACTAACTATGGCTACACCTTC. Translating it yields CASSQHPGTGTNYGYTF.

The CDR3: CASRKDGDPGYTF. CDR3 in DNA: TGTGCCAGTAGAAAGGACGGCGATCCTGGCTACACCTTC. The chain couples TRBV19 to TRBJ1-2; D unclear. CDR1 LNHDA and CDR2 SQIVND come from the germline V gene (reference sequence). The CDR3 sequence is 13 residues long. Trimming cost V 6 bases and J 7 bases, with 15 bases left between them. The variable domain in full, with the rest retrieved from reference TRBV19 and TRBJ1-2, is DGGITQSPKYLFRKEGQNVTLSCEQNLNHDAMYWYRQDPGQGLRLIYYSQIVNDFQKGDIAEGYSVSREKKESFPLTVTSAQKNPTAFYLCASRKDGDPGYTFGSGTRLTVV.

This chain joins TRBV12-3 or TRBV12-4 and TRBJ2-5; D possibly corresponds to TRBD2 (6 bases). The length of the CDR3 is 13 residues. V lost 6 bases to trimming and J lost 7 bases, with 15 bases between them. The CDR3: CASSRLGVVTQYF. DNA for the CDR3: TGTGCCAGCAGCAGACTAGGGGTCGTGACCCAGTACTTC.

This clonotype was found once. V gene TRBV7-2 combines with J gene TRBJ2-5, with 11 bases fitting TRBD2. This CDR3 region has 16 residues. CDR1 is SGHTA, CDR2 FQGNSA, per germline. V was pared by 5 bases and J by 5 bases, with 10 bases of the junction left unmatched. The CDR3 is CASSVASGRTGETQYF. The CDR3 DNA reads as TGTGCCAGCAGCGTTGCTAGCGGGAGGACCGGGGAGACCCAGTACTTC.

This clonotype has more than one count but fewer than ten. The CDR3, as DNA: TGTGCCAGCTCACCTCAAGACGTCTCTGGAAACACCATATATTTT. Amino acid sequence: CASSPQDVSGNTIYF. This sequence joins TRBV7-9 and TRBJ1-3, with D unclear. The CDR3 extends over 15 amino acids. Germline CDR1 reads SEHNR; CDR2 reads FQNEAQ (reference sequence). Trimming stripped 8 bases from V and 0 bases from J, with 14 bases between.

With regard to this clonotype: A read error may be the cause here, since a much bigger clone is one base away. The CDR3 sequence: CASSYRHDRYGQYF. CDR3 sequence (DNA): TGTGCCAGCAGTTACCGACACGACAGGTATGGGCAGTACTTC. The gene calls are TRBV6-5 and TRBJ2-7; D may be TRBD1 (6 bases). The CDR3 runs 14 residues. The V end lost 2 bases, the J end lost 9 bases, and 17 bases lay between the germline ends. Germline CDR1 MNHEY, CDR2 SVGAGI.

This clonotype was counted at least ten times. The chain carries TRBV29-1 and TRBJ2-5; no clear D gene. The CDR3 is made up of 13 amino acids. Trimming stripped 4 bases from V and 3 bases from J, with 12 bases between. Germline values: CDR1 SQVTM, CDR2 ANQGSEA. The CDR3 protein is CSVVGSAKETQYF. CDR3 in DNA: TGCAGCGTTGTGGGCAGTGCGAAAGAGACCCAGTACTTC. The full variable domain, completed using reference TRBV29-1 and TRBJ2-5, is SAVISQKPSRDICQRGTSLTIQCQVDSQVTMMFWYRQQPGQSLTLIATANQGSEATYESGFVIDKFPISRPNLTFSTLTVSNMSPEDSSIYLCSVVGSAKETQYFGPGTRLLVL.

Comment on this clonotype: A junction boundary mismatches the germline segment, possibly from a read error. The CDR3 loop is CASSLGSARMDF. The CDR3 DNA is TGTGCCAGCAGTCTGGGCAGCGCTAGAATGGACTTC. The chain employs TRBV2 and TRBJ2-7, with D uncertain. Germline assignment: CDR1 SNHLY and CDR2 FYNNEI. The length of the CDR3 is 12 residues.

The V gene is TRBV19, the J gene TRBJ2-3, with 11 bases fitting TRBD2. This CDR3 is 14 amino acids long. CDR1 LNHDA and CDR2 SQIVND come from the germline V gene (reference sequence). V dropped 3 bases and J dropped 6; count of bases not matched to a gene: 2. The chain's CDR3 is CASSISGGADTQYF. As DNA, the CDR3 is TGTGCCAGTAGTATTAGCGGGGGGGCCGATACGCAGTATTTT.

This chain's CDR3 is CASSSPPGGGQETQYF. DNA of the CDR3: TGTGCCAGCAGCTCCCCCCCAGGGGGGGGTCAAGAGACCCAGTACTTC. The chain joins TRBV25-1 to TRBJ2-5; D may match TRBD1 or TRBD2 (7 bases each). V lost 6 bases and J lost 2, with 19 bases in between. Looked up from germline, CDR1 is MGHDK and CDR2 is SYGVNS. The CDR3 is made up of 16 amino acids.

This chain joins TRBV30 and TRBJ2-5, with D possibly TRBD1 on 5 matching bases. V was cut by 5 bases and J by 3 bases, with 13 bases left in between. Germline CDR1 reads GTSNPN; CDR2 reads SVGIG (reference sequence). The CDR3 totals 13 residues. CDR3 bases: TGTGCCTGGCGACGACAGCAAAAAGAGACCCAGTACTTC. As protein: CAWRRQQKETQYF.

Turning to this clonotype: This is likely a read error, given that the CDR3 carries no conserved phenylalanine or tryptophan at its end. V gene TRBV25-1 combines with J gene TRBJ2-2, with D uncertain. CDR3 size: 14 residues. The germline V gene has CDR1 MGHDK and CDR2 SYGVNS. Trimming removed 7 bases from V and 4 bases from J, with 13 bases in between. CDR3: CASTLSGPTGELFL. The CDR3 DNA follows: TGTGCCAGCACTCTCTCTGGGCCCACCGGGGAGCTGTTTCTT.

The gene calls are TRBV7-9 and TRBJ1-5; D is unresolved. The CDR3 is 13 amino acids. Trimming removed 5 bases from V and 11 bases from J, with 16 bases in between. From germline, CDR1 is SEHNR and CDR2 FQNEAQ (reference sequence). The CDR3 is CASSGLVGETQHF. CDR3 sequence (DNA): TGTGCCAGCAGCGGACTAGTCGGGGAGACCCAGCATTTT.

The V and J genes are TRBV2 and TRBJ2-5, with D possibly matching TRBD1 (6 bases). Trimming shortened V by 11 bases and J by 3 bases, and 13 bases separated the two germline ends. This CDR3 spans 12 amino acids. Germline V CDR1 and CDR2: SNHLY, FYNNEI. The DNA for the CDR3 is TGTGCCTGCCGGGACATGGAAGAGACCCAGTACTTC. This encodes CACRDMEETQYF.

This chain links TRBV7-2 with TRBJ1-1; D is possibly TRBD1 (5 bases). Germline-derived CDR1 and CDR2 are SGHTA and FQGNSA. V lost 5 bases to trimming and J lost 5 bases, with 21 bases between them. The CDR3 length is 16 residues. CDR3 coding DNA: TGTGCCAGCAGCCCACTTTTTTTTGGGGGTGGAACTGAAGCTTTCTTT. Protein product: CASSPLFFGGGTEAFF.

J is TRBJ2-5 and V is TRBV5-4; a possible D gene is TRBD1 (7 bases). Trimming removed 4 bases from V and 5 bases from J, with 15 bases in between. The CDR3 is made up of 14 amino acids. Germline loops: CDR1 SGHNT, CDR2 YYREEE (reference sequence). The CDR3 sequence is CASSPGGGKETQYF. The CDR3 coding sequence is TGTGCCAGCAGCCCAGGGGGAGGAAAGGAGACCCAGTACTTC.

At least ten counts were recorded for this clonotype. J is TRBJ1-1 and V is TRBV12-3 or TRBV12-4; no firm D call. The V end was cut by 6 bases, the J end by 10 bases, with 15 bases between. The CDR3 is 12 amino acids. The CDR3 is CASSLPDASAFF. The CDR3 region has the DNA TGTGCCAGCAGCCTTCCGGACGCCTCAGCTTTCTTT.

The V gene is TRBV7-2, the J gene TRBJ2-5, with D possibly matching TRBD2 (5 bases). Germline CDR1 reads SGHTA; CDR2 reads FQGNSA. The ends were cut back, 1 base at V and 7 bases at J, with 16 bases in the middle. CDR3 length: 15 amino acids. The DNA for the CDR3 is TGTGCCAGCAGCTTAGGGCCCATTGCCCGGGGGACCCAGTACTTC. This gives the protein CASSLGPIARGTQYF. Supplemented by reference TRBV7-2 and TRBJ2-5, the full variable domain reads GAGVSQSPSNKVTEKGKDVELRCDPISGHTALYWYRQSLGQGLEFLIYFQGNSAPDKSGLPSDRFSAERTGGSVSTLTIQRTQQEDSAVYLCASSLGPIARGTQYFGPGTRLLVL.

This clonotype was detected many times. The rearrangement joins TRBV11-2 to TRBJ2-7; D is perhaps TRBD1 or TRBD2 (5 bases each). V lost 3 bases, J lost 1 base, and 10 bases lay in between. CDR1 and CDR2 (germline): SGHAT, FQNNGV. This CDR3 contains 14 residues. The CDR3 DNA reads TGTGCCAGCAGCTTGGGACCGACGTCCTACGAGCAGTACTTC. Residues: CASSLGPTSYEQYF.